The 26 T cell receptor beta chains listed next were all sequenced from one sample in a study of T cells in Graves' hyperthyroidism and ophthalmopathy. What was amplified from RNA transcripts were TCR beta CDR3 regions. First-round RT-PCR of the TCR CDR3 relied on the HTBI primer set. Using its own MiXCR run on the multiplex PCR reads, TCRdb lists one record per CDR3 protein. The sample lists about 610,000 distinct CDR3 sequences; over 12% were seen once. Source material: blood. The receptors stem from a woman aged 40 to 50 with Graves' ophthalmopathy.

This clonotype was seen only a few times. The chain is built from TRBV29-1 and TRBJ2-5; D is unclear. Germline V CDR1 and CDR2: SQVTM, ANQGSEA. The CDR3 totals 13 residues. Trimming pared 5 bases from V and 2 bases from J, leaving 12 bases between. As DNA, the CDR3 is TGCAGCGTTTTCACAGCCCATCAAGAGACCCAGTACTTC. It encodes CSVFTAHQETQYF.

This clonotype was observed a few times. CDR3 nucleotides: TGTGCCAGCTCACCACCCCAGCGGGAGACAGATACGCAGTATTTT. Its translation: CASSPPQRETDTQYF. The chain joins TRBV18 to TRBJ2-3, with 8 bases identical to TRBD2. The CDR3 spans 15 residues. Germline V lookup: CDR1 KGHSH, CDR2 LQKENI. J was trimmed by 3 bases and V by 0 bases; bases with no gene match: 2.

The CDR3 loop is CASSSRQGGRETQYF. The CDR3, as DNA: TGTGCCAGCAGTTCACGACAGGGAGGTAGAGAGACCCAGTACTTC. V gene TRBV28 combines with J gene TRBJ2-5; tentatively, D is TRBD1 (7 bases). Between the trimmed V and J ends, which lost 4 bases and 4 bases, there was a span of 16 bases. This CDR3 comprises 15 residues. Germline V lookup: CDR1 MDHEN, CDR2 SYDVKM.

This clonotype came up many times. The chain carries TRBV12-3 or TRBV12-4 and TRBJ2-7; TRBD1 is a possible D gene (7 bases). V lost 5 bases and J lost 3, with 20 bases in between. The CDR3 sequence is 16 residues long. The CDR3 sequence: CASSLRGGQAHYEQYF. The CDR3 nucleotides are TGTGCCAGCAGTCTGAGGGGAGGACAGGCTCACTACGAGCAGTACTTC.

This clonotype was observed many times. The rearrangement uses TRBV30 and TRBJ2-7; D is ambiguous. In germline, CDR1 is GTSNPN, CDR2 SVGIG (reference sequence). The CDR3 runs to 12 residues. Trimming left V 4 bases short and J 6 bases short, with 13 bases between. This CDR3 reads CAWKLAGIEQYF. In DNA form, the CDR3 reads TGTGCCTGGAAACTGGCAGGCATCGAGCAGTACTTC.

This clonotype was counted many times. The chain recombines TRBV2 with TRBJ2-7, with D unresolved. The V and J ends lost 5 bases and 0 bases respectively, with 14 bases between them. From germline, CDR1 is SNHLY and CDR2 FYNNEI. The CDR3 contains 15 residues. CDR3 residues: CASSHPLRSSYEQYF. CDR3 bases: TGTGCCAGCAGTCACCCCTTAAGAAGCTCCTACGAGCAGTACTTC.

At least ten counts were recorded for this clonotype. An end of the junction differs from the germline gene, which may be a read error. This chain uses TRBV7-9 with TRBJ2-5, with D possibly TRBD1 on 6 matching bases. Per germline, CDR1 SEHNR and CDR2 FQNEAQ (reference sequence). The CDR3 covers 15 residues. The CDR3 nucleotides are TGTGCCAGCAGCGTCGGGACACTTTACCAAAAGACCCAGTACTTC. Translated, it gives CASSVGTLYQKTQYF.

This clonotype was found many times. The V call is TRBV20-1, the J call TRBJ2-5, with TRBD2 matching 7 bases. The CDR3 consists of 13 residues. From germline, CDR1 is DFQATT and CDR2 SNEGSKA (reference sequence). With V trimmed by 0 bases and J by 7 bases, 5 bases remained unmatched. For the CDR3, the DNA is TGCAGTGCTAGAGATGGCAAGCGGGGGACCCAGTACTTC. Translation: CSARDGKRGTQYF.

This rearrangement joins TRBV19 to TRBJ2-6; D possibly corresponds to TRBD2 (6 bases). The CDR3 has 16 residues. Germline CDR1 LNHDA, CDR2 SQIVND (reference sequence). The V end lost 7 bases, the J end lost 0 bases, and 13 bases lay between the germline ends. The CDR3 DNA follows: TGTGCCAGTACGGGGGTTGGCAACTCTGGGGCCAACGTCCTGACTTTC. Translated, it gives CASTGVGNSGANVLTF. The whole variable domain, filled in from reference TRBV19 and TRBJ2-6, reads DGGITQSPKYLFRKEGQNVTLSCEQNLNHDAMYWYRQDPGQGLRLIYYSQIVNDFQKGDIAEGYSVSREKKESFPLTVTSAQKNPTAFYLCASTGVGNSGANVLTFGAGSRLTVL.

This clonotype appeared many times. The rearrangement links TRBV20-1 to TRBJ2-5; D unclear. Germline V lookup: CDR1 DFQATT, CDR2 SNEGSKA (reference sequence). V lost 8 bases, J lost 2 bases, and 12 bases lay in between. This CDR3 is 12 amino acids long. CDR3 bases: TGCAGTTACCTCGGATTACAAGAGACCCAGTACTTC. Translation gives CSYLGLQETQYF.

This clonotype was counted many times. V and J are TRBV28 and TRBJ2-7, with no clear D. V shed 3 bases and J shed 3 bases, with 9 bases lying between them. Germline V gene lookup returns CDR1 MDHEN and CDR2 SYDVKM. The CDR3 has 13 residues. The CDR3 bases are TGTGCCAGCAGTTTCGACCTCTACTACGAGCAGTACTTC. Translated: CASSFDLYYEQYF.

This clonotype was counted only a few times. The rearrangement joins TRBV18 to TRBJ1-3; D is unresolved. Germline V gene data show CDR1 as KGHSH and CDR2 as LQKENI. CDR3 size: 18 residues. Deletions cut 2 bases from V and 0 bases from J, with 17 bases between. CDR3 DNA sequence: TGTGCCAGCTCACCAATCTGGCTACAGCCTAGCTCTGGAAACACCATATATTTT. This codes for CASSPIWLQPSSGNTIYF.

There are a few counts of this clonotype. The rearrangement uses TRBV28 and TRBJ2-5; 7 bases are shared with TRBD1. The CDR3 runs to 13 residues. Losses at the gene ends were 6 bases for V and 5 bases for J; bases not matched to a gene: 6. CDR1 is MDHEN and CDR2 is SYDVKM in the germline V gene. The chain's CDR3 is CASRGDSRETQYF. CDR3 DNA sequence: TGTGCCAGCAGGGGGGACAGTAGGGAGACCCAGTACTTC.

The sample holds many counts of this clonotype. This rearrangement joins TRBV6-1 to TRBJ1-4; no clear D. The V gene lost 6 bases and the J gene lost 4 bases, with 12 bases spanning the gap. Germline V CDR1 and CDR2: MNHNS, SASEGT. The CDR3 extends over 14 amino acids. CDR3 DNA: TGTGCCAGCAGGGAGATGTCGGGTAATGAAAAACTGTTTTTT. This gives the protein CASREMSGNEKLFF.

In its sample, this clonotype was seen many times. This chain uses TRBV7-9 with TRBJ2-7, with unresolved D. The CDR3 has 15 residues. From germline, CDR1 is SEHNR and CDR2 FQNEAQ (reference sequence). The V end lost 6 bases, the J end lost 0 bases, and 15 bases lay between the germline ends. DNA for the CDR3: TGTGCCAGCAGTGGCCTAGGCGCGGCCTCCTACGAGCAGTACTTC. Translated: CASSGLGAASYEQYF.

This clonotype was observed at least ten times. The genes are TRBV13 and TRBJ2-5; perhaps TRBD2 as D (6 bases). V was shortened by 3 bases and J by 5 bases, with 10 bases between the two germline ends. Germline CDR1 PRHDT, CDR2 FYEKMQ (reference sequence). This CDR3 contains 13 residues. The CDR3 region is CASSFLSGETQYF. CDR3 DNA sequence: TGTGCCAGCAGCTTTCTAAGCGGGGAGACCCAGTACTTC.

The table lists this clonotype with many counts. This sequence joins TRBV6-5 and TRBJ1-5, with no clear D. Germline V CDR1 and CDR2: MNHEY, SVGAGI. There are 16 residues in the CDR3. V gave up 7 bases and J gave up 0 bases, with 16 bases separating them. This CDR3 is CASTPGWVGSNQPQHF. The CDR3 DNA reads as TGTGCCAGCACACCCGGGTGGGTTGGTAGCAATCAGCCCCAGCATTTT.

This clonotype has a count of ten or more. The chain is built from TRBV27 and TRBJ1-1; 8 bases line up with TRBD1. This CDR3 region has 15 residues. With 5 bases clipped from V and 0 bases from J, the junction kept 5 bases outside the gene matches. CDR1 and CDR2 (germline): MNHEY, SMNVEV (reference sequence). The CDR3 DNA reads as TGTGCCAGCAGTCGTACAGGGGGGTTGAACACTGAAGCTTTCTTT. This codes for CASSRTGGLNTEAFF.

This clonotype was seen a few times. The chain joins TRBV5-5 to TRBJ2-5; no clear D. The germline CDR1 and CDR2 sequences are SGHKS and YYEKEE (reference sequence). CDR3 length: 13 amino acids. V was trimmed by 4 bases and J by 5 bases, leaving 12 bases between them. The CDR3 protein is CASSLRAMETQYF. CDR3 DNA sequence: TGTGCCAGCAGCCTCCGGGCTATGGAGACCCAGTACTTC.

Regarding this clonotype: The germline gene is not matched at one end of the junction; a read error may be the cause. The V and J genes are TRBV6-1 and TRBJ1-6, with 7 bases matching TRBD1. CDR1 is MNHNS, CDR2 SASEGT, per germline. The CDR3 is made up of 15 amino acids. The CDR3 DNA sequence: TGTGCCAGCAGTCATGGACAGGCCTATAATTTACCCCTCCACTTT. Protein product: CASSHGQAYNLPLHF.

The chain couples TRBV19 to TRBJ1-5; D uncertain. CDR1 and CDR2 (germline): LNHDA, SQIVND (reference sequence). Trimming cost V 4 bases and J 3 bases, with 10 bases left between them. This CDR3 spans 14 amino acids. The CDR3 reads CASSTLGVNQPQHF. The CDR3 DNA sequence: TGTGCCAGTAGTACCCTGGGAGTCAATCAGCCCCAGCATTTT.

This clonotype was found many times. The chain is built from TRBV11-2 and TRBJ2-7; perhaps TRBD2 as D (6 bases). Per germline, CDR1 SGHAT and CDR2 FQNNGV. This CDR3 has 17 residues. V was trimmed by 5 bases and J by 0 bases, leaving 20 bases between them. In nucleotides, the CDR3 is TGTGCCAGCAGCCCCCGGGGAGGAAACCCGAGCTCCTACGAGCAGTACTTC. Its translation: CASSPRGGNPSSYEQYF.

This clonotype was seen only a few times. The J gene is TRBJ2-7, the V gene TRBV12-3 or TRBV12-4; D gene uncertain. The CDR3 spans 11 residues. V lost 4 bases and J lost 5, with 6 bases in between. CDR3 protein: CASSYIDEQYF. For the CDR3, the DNA is TGTGCCAGCAGTTACATCGACGAGCAGTACTTC.

The chain combines TRBV12-3 or TRBV12-4 with TRBJ2-7, with TRBD1 identical over 9 bases. V was pared by 6 bases and J by 5 bases, with 8 bases of the junction left unmatched. The CDR3 runs 14 residues. CDR3 in amino acids: CASRAGTGSNEQYF. In nucleotides, the CDR3 is TGTGCCAGCAGAGCCGGGACAGGGTCAAACGAGCAGTACTTC.

The genes are TRBV25-1 and TRBJ2-7; tentative D call: TRBD1 (6 bases). Germline CDR1 MGHDK, CDR2 SYGVNS. V dropped 5 bases and J dropped 0 bases, with 11 bases sitting between them. The CDR3 totals 14 residues. The CDR3 spells CASSTDRSSYEQYF. The CDR3 DNA reads TGTGCCAGCAGTACGGACAGAAGCTCCTACGAGCAGTACTTC.

This clonotype was seen repeatedly, ten times or more. The chain carries TRBV7-9 and TRBJ2-5; weak D call: TRBD1 (6 bases). Germline V lookup: CDR1 SEHNR, CDR2 FQNEAQ (reference sequence). The ends were cut back, 5 bases at V and 2 bases at J, with 9 bases in the middle. The CDR3 runs 13 residues. CDR3 region: CASSLDRQETQYF. The CDR3 DNA sequence: TGTGCCAGCAGCCTCGACAGGCAAGAGACCCAGTACTTC.